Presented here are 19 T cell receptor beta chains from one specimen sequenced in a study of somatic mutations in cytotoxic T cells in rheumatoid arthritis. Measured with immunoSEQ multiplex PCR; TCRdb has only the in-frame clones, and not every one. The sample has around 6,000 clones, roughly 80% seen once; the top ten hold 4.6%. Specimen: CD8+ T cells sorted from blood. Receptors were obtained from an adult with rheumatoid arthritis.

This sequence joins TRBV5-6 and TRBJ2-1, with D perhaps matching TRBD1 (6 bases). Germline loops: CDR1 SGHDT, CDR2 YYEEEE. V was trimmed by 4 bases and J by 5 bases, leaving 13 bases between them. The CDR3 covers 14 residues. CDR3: CASSPGPGDNEQFF. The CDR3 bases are TGTGCCAGCAGCCCTGGCCCAGGGGACAATGAGCAGTTCTTC.

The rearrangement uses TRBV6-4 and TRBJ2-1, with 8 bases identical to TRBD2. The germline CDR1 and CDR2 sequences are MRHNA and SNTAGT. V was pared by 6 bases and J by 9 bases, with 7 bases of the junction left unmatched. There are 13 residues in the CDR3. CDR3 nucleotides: TGTGCCAGCAGCCCCGGGACTAGAGGTGAGCAGTTCTTC. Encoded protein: CASSPGTRGEQFF.

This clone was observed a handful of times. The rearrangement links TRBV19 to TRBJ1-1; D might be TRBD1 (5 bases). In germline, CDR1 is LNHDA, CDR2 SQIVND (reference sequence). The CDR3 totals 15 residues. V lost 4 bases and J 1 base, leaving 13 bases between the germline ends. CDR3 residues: CASSTPGLPNTEAFF. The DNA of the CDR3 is TGTGCCAGTAGTACCCCGGGACTGCCGAACACTGAAGCTTTCTTT.

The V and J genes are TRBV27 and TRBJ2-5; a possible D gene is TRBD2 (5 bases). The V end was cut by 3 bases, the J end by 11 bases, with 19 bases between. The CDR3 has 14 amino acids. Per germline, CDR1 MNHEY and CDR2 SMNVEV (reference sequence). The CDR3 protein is CASSLLSGVGEQYF. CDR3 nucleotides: TGTGCCAGCAGTTTGTTGTCCGGGGTTGGGGAGCAGTACTTC.

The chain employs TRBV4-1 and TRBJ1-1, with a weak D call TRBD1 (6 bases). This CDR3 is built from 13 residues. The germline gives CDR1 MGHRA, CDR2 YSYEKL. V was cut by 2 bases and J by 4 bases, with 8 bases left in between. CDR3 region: CASSQLRGTEAFF. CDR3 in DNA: TGCGCCAGCAGCCAACTCAGGGGCACTGAAGCTTTCTTT.

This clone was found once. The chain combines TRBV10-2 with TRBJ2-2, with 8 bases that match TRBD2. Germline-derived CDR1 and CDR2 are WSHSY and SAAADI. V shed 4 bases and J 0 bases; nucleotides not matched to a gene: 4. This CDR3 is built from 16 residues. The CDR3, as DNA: TGCGCCAGCAGTGCCGGACTAGCAACGAACACCGGGGAGCTGTTTTTT. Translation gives CASSAGLATNTGELFF.

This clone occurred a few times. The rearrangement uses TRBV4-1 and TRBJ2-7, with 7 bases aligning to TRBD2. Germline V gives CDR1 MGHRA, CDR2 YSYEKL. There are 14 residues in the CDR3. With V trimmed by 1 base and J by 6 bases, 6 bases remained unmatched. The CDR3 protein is CASSQAGGPTEQYF. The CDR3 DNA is TGCGCCAGCAGCCAAGCGGGAGGCCCCACCGAGCAGTACTTC.

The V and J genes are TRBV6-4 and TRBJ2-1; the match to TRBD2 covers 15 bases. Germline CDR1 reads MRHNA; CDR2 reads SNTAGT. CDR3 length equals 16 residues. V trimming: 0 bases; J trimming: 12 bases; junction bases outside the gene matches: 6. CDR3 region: CASSDSGGLAGGGQFF. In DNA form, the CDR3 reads TGTGCCAGCAGTGACTCCGGGGGACTAGCGGGAGGAGGGCAGTTCTTC.

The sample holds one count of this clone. The DNA of the CDR3 is TGTGCCAGCAGCTTAGGTTCGGTTAGGTGGGATGAGCAGTTCTTC. Protein sequence: CASSLGSVRWDEQFF. This chain connects TRBV11-2 to TRBJ2-1; D is unresolved. The germline V gene has CDR1 SGHAT and CDR2 FQNNGV. The CDR3 runs 15 residues. Trimming cost V 1 base and J 8 bases, with 15 bases left between them. The full variable domain, with the rest looked up from reference TRBV11-2 and TRBJ2-1, is EAGVAQSPRYKIIEKRQSVAFWCNPISGHATLYWYQQILGQGPKLLIQFQNNGVVDDSQLPKDRFSAERLKGVDSTLKIQPAKLEDSAVYLCASSLGSVRWDEQFFGPGTRLTVL.

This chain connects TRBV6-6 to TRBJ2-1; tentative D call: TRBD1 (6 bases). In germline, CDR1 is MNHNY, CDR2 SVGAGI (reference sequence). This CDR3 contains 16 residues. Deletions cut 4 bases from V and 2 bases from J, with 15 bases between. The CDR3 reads CASSSQGSFPYNEQFF. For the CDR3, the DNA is TGTGCCAGCAGTTCCCAGGGGAGTTTTCCCTACAATGAGCAGTTCTTC.

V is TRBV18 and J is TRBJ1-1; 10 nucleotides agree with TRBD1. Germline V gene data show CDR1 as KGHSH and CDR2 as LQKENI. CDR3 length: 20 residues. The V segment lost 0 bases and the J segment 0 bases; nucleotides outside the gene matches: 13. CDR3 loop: CASSPPIKGQGISMNTEAFF. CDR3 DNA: TGTGCCAGCTCACCACCAATTAAGGGACAGGGGATCAGTATGAACACTGAAGCTTTCTTT.

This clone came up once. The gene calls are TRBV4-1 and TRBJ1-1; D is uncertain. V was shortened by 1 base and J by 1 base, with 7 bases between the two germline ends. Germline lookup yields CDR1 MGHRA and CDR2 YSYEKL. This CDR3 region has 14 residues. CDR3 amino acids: CASSQARENTEAFF. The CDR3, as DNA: TGCGCCAGCAGCCAAGCAAGGGAGAACACTGAAGCTTTCTTT.

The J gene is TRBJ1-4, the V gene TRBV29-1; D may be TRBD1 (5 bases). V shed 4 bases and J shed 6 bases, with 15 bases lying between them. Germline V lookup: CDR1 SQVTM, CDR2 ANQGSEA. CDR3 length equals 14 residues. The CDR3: CSVGQGAADEKLFF. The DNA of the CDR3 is TGCAGCGTTGGGCAGGGAGCCGCGGATGAAAAACTGTTTTTT.

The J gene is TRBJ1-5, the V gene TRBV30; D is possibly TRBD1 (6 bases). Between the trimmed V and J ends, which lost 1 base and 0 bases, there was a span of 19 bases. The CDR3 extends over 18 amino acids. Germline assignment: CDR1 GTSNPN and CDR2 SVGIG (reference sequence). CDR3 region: CAWSGADLGGYSNQPQHF. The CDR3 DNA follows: TGTGCCTGGAGTGGGGCGGACCTAGGGGGGTATAGCAATCAGCCCCAGCATTTT. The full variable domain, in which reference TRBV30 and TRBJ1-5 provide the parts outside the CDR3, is SQTIHQWPATLVQPVGSPLSLECTVEGTSNPNLYWYRQAAGRGLQLLFYSVGIGQISSEVPQNLSASRPQDRQFILSSKKLLLSDSGFYLCAWSGADLGGYSNQPQHFGDGTRLSIL.

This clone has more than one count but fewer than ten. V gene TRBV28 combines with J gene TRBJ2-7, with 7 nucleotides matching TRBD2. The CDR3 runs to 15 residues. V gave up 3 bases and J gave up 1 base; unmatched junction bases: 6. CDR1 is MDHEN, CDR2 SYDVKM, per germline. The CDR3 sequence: CASSLGTTPSYEQYF. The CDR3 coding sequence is TGTGCCAGCAGTTTGGGGACTACCCCATCCTACGAGCAGTACTTC. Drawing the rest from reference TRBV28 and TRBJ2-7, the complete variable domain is DVKVTQSSRYLVKRTGEKVFLECVQDMDHENMFWYRQDPGLGLRLIYFSYDVKMKEKGDIPEGYSVSREKKERFSLILESASTNQTSMYLCASSLGTTPSYEQYFGPGTRLTVT.

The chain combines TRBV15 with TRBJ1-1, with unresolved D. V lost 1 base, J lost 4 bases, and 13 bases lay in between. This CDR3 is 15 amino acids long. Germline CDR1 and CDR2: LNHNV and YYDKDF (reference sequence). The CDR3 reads CATSRVEVWGTEAFF. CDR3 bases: TGTGCCACCAGCAGAGTTGAGGTGTGGGGCACTGAAGCTTTCTTT.

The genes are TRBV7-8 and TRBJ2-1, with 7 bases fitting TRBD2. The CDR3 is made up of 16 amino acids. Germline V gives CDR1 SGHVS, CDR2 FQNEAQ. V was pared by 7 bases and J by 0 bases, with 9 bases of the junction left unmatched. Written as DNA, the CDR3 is TGTGCCAGCACCCAGAACCCGGGAGGCTCCTACAATGAGCAGTTCTTC. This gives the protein CASTQNPGGSYNEQFF.

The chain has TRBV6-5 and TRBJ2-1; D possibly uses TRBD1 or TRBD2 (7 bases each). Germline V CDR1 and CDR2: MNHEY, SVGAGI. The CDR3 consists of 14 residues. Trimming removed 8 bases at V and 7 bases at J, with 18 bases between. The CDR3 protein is CASQQGGWGNEQFF. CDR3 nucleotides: TGTGCCAGCCAGCAGGGGGGGTGGGGTAATGAGCAGTTCTTC.

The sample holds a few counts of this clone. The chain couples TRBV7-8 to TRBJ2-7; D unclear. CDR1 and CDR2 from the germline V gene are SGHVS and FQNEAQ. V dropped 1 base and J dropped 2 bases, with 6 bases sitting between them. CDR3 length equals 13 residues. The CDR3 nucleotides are TGTGCCAGCAGCTTAGTAGATCCCTACGAGCAGTACTTC. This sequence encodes CASSLVDPYEQYF.